This T cell receptor beta chain was observed in a study of blood T cells in healthy people across ages. Study findings and constraints: Considered underestimates were the diversity estimates obtained from one million T cells. Greater diversity and more naive CD4+ cells were seen in long-lived donors than in aged donors. As age increased, TCR beta diversity per million T cells fell in a roughly linear fashion.

Concerning this clonotype: The antigen remains unidentified.

V lost 3 bases to trimming and J lost 7 bases; unmatched junction nucleotides: 10. Germline V gene sequence: CDR1 SSHAT, CDR2 FNYEAQ (reference sequence). The CDR3 is made up of 16 amino acids. With a J-beta primer mix and a sample-barcoded 5' primer, a second PCR ran about 6 to 11 cycles. Carrying 12 random nucleotides, a template-switch adaptor labeled each individual cDNA molecule. In TCRdb, the 5' RACE reads were re-called with MiXCR into one record per CDR3 protein. The sample holds hundreds of thousands of distinct CDR3 sequences, under 40% seen once. Sequencing was performed on blood. This clonotype originated in a man aged 18 to 30 in good health. V and J are TRBV7-7 and TRBJ2-7; 12 positions agree with TRBD2. CDR3 sequence (DNA): TGTGCCAGCAGCTTGACTAGCGGGGGCCCCTACAATGAGCAGTACTTC. Translated, it gives CASSLTSGGPYNEQYF.